This TCR beta chain is from a study of cytomegalovirus exposure and HLA in healthy donors. Germline CDR1 SGHRS, CDR2 YFSETQ. V lost 4 bases and J 2 bases, leaving 11 bases between the germline ends. The CDR3 is 14 amino acids. Notes on the study in general: Roughly uniform depth of sequencing across donors was assumed in presence/absence analyses.

Regarding this clone: Antigen unknown.

PCR employed 60 Vbeta and 13 Jbeta primers. Repertoires were generated with immunoSEQ multiplex PCR, while TCRdb's copy carries only in-frame clones and drops some. The sample carries approximately 100,000 clones, around 81% recorded once. The V call is TRBV5-1, the J call TRBJ2-3, with a tentative D call TRBD1 (6 bases). This receptor was taken from a woman between 25 and 40 years old in good health and CMV-seronegative. The material sequenced was PBMCs. The CDR3 region has the DNA TGCGCCAGCAGCACGGGACACATCACAGATACGCAGTATTTT. Protein sequence: CASSTGHITDTQYF.